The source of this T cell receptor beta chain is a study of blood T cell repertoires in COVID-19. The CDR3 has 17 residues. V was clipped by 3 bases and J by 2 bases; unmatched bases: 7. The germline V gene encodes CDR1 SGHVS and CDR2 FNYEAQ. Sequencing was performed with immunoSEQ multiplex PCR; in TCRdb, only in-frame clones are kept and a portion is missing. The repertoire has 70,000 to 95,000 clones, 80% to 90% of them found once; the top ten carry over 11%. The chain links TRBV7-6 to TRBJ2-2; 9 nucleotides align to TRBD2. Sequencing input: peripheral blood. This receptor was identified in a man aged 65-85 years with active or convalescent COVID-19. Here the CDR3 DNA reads TGTGCCAGCAGCTTGACTAGCGGTAATAGAAACACCGGGGAGCTGTTTTTT. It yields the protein CASSLTSGNRNTGELFF.